This is a list of T cell receptor beta chains from one sample in a study of response to subunit inactivated influenza vaccine. TCRdb fed the RT-PCR reads into MiXCR, producing one record per CDR3 protein. The repertoire holds some 540,000 distinct CDR3 sequences, with around 25% as singletons. In addition, the sample was reused for a study of T cells expressing NK-cell markers.

The sequenced sample was CD4+ T cells sorted from PBMCs, obtained 11 to 12 days after vaccination. The source of these receptors is a middle-aged man who received an inactivated influenza vaccine. Each CDR3 is given with its conserved first and last residue. Each record gives: D gene, clone size, J gene, V gene, CDR3 protein, CDR3 DNA. The D gene is left open where the match is weak. The listing skips clone size in some rows; elsewhere it reads once, few, many or a size class.

D: NA; size: few; J: TRBJ2-1; V: TRBV4-2; CDR3: CASSKETWNEQFF; DNA: TGTGCCAGCAGCAAGGAGACATGGAATGAGCAGTTCTTC
D: TRBD1; size: few; J: TRBJ1-5; V: TRBV2; CDR3: CASTDRGLLNQPQHF; DNA: TGTGCCAGCACGGACAGGGGGCTATTGAATCAGCCCCAGCATTTT
D: NA; size: NA; J: TRBJ1-1; V: TRBV29-1; CDR3: CSVVWGANTEAFF; DNA: TGCAGCGTTGTCTGGGGCGCGAACACTGAAGCTTTCTTT
D: NA; size: few; J: TRBJ2-7; V: TRBV20-1; CDR3: CSARALGGASSYEQYF; DNA: TGCAGTGCTAGAGCCCTTGGCGGGGCAAGCTCCTACGAGCAGTACTTC
D: NA; size: NA; J: TRBJ2-3; V: TRBV3-1; CDR3: CASSQADNDMGQYF; DNA: TGTGCCAGCAGCCAAGCGGACAACGATATGGGGCAGTATTTT
D: NA; size: NA; J: TRBJ2-7; V: TRBV10-3; CDR3: CAIRDLTGTQQYF; DNA: TGTGCCATCAGGGATTTGACAGGAACCCAGCAGTACTTC
D: NA; size: NA; J: TRBJ1-4; V: TRBV4-1; CDR3: CASSRSDGRVEKLFF; DNA: TGCGCCAGCAGCCGGTCGGACGGGCGGGTGGAAAAACTGTTTTTT
D: NA; size: NA; J: TRBJ2-3; V: TRBV5-1; CDR3: CASSLSPGSTDTQYF; DNA: TGCGCCAGCAGCTTGTCGCCAGGGAGCACAGATACGCAGTATTTT
D: NA; size: NA; J: TRBJ2-3; V: TRBV7-2; CDR3: CASSRAVLQYF; DNA: TGTGCCAGCAGCCGAGCGGTATTGCAGTATTTT
D: NA; size: few; J: TRBJ2-7; V: TRBV29-1; CDR3: CSVGIHYEQYF; DNA: TGCAGCGTGGGCATACATTACGAGCAGTACTTC
D: NA; size: NA; J: TRBJ1-4; V: TRBV9; CDR3: CASSVGSRKTGRRKLFF; DNA: TGTGCCAGCAGCGTAGGTAGCCGGAAGACAGGAAGGCGTAAACTGTTTTTT
D: TRBD1; size: few; J: TRBJ2-7; V: TRBV3-1; CDR3: CASSQSGAGTGAYEQYF; DNA: TGTGCCAGCAGCCAATCCGGGGCCGGGACAGGGGCCTACGAGCAGTACTTC
D: NA; size: NA; J: TRBJ2-7; V: TRBV4-3; CDR3: CASSREVQGLTEQYF; DNA: TGCGCCAGCAGCCGCGAAGTACAGGGCCTCACCGAGCAGTACTTC
D: TRBD1; size: NA; J: TRBJ1-2; V: TRBV30; CDR3: CAWRTGGGYTF; DNA: TGTGCCTGGAGAACAGGGGGCGGCTACACCTTC
D: NA; size: NA; J: TRBJ2-7; V: TRBV10-3; CDR3: CAISETGSYEQYF; DNA: TGTGCCATCAGTGAGACCGGCTCCTACGAGCAGTACTTC
D: NA; size: few; J: TRBJ2-3; V: TRBV27; CDR3: CASKAATDTQYF; DNA: TGTGCCAGCAAAGCTGCCACAGATACGCAGTATTTT
D: NA; size: few; J: TRBJ2-7; V: TRBV29-1; CDR3: CSVRGAHEQYF; DNA: TGCAGCGTCCGGGGGGCCCACGAGCAGTACTTC
D: TRBD2; size: NA; J: TRBJ2-1; V: TRBV7-3; CDR3: CASSRLADGNEQFF; DNA: TGTGCCAGCAGCCGACTAGCGGATGGCAATGAGCAGTTCTTC
D: NA; size: many; J: TRBJ2-5; V: TRBV4-1; CDR3: CASSQMTSQETQYF; DNA: TGCGCCAGCAGCCAAATGACAAGCCAAGAGACCCAGTACTTC
D: NA; size: NA; J: TRBJ1-5; V: TRBV20-1; CDR3: CSARDRFPGVSNQPQHF; DNA: TGCAGTGCTAGAGACAGGTTCCCAGGGGTCAGCAATCAGCCCCAGCATTTT
D: TRBD1; size: many; J: TRBJ2-7; V: TRBV29-1; CDR3: CSVGGTGGHEQYF; DNA: TGCAGCGTTGGCGGGACAGGGGGACACGAGCAGTACTTC
D: TRBD1; size: NA; J: TRBJ1-4; V: TRBV6-5; CDR3: CASSYGRGAGNEKLFF; DNA: TGTGCCAGCAGTTACGGCAGGGGGGCCGGTAATGAAAAACTGTTTTTT
D: TRBD1; size: once; J: TRBJ2-1; V: TRBV5-4; CDR3: CASSTGTGVVYNEQFF; DNA: TGTGCCAGCAGCACGGGTACAGGGGTGGTCTACAATGAGCAGTTCTTC
D: NA; size: many; J: TRBJ2-5; V: TRBV7-2; CDR3: CASSLERETQYF; DNA: TGTGCCAGCAGCTTAGAGCGTGAGACCCAGTACTTC
D: NA; size: NA; J: TRBJ1-4; V: TRBV12-3/TRBV12-4; CDR3: CASSFRGAHEKLFF; DNA: TGTGCCAGCAGTTTCCGGGGGGCACATGAAAAACTGTTTTTT
D: TRBD2; size: few; J: TRBJ2-7; V: TRBV7-2; CDR3: CASSSLAGTLYEQYF; DNA: TGTGCCAGCAGCTCTTTAGCGGGGACCCTTTACGAGCAGTACTTC
D: NA; size: NA; J: TRBJ2-5; V: TRBV4-3; CDR3: CASSQDRAETQYF; DNA: TGCGCCAGCAGCCAAGACAGGGCAGAGACCCAGTACTTC
D: NA; size: few; J: TRBJ1-2; V: TRBV20-1; CDR3: CSAPRGAKDGYTF; DNA: TGCAGTGCCCCTAGAGGGGCAAAGGATGGCTACACCTTC
D: TRBD2; size: NA; J: TRBJ2-5; V: TRBV29-1; CDR3: CSVDLGGLETQYF; DNA: TGCAGCGTTGACCTCGGGGGGTTAGAGACCCAGTACTTC
D: NA; size: NA; J: TRBJ2-5; V: TRBV28; CDR3: CASSLIGGPETQYF; DNA: TGTGCCAGCAGTTTGATCGGGGGGCCGGAGACCCAGTACTTC
D: TRBD1; size: few; J: TRBJ1-1; V: TRBV29-1; CDR3: CSVRRQGTNTEAFF; DNA: TGCAGCGTACGTAGACAGGGTACGAACACTGAAGCTTTCTTT
D: NA; size: few; J: TRBJ2-1; V: TRBV20-1; CDR3: CSAASSSSYNEQFF; DNA: TGCAGTGCTGCCAGCAGTAGCTCCTACAATGAGCAGTTCTTC
D: NA; size: few; J: TRBJ2-5; V: TRBV10-3; CDR3: CAISASVVLQETQYF; DNA: TGTGCCATCAGTGCCTCAGTGGTCCTCCAAGAGACCCAGTACTTC
D: TRBD2; size: NA; J: TRBJ2-1; V: TRBV7-9; CDR3: CASSPPGLAGGYNEQFF; DNA: TGTGCCAGCAGCCCTCCTGGACTAGCGGGAGGTTACAATGAGCAGTTCTTC
D: NA; size: few; J: TRBJ2-5; V: TRBV5-5; CDR3: CASSSRTEGTQYF; DNA: TGTGCCAGCAGCTCGCGCACGGAGGGGACCCAGTACTTC
D: TRBD1; size: NA; J: TRBJ2-7; V: TRBV14; CDR3: CASSQDTRGLSEFLSSYEQYF; DNA: TGTGCCAGCAGCCAAGATACCAGGGGGTTGTCTGAATTTCTAAGCTCCTACGAGCAGTACTTC
D: TRBD2; size: NA; J: TRBJ2-1; V: TRBV6-1; CDR3: CASRPWTSGGVVYNEQFF; DNA: TGTGCCAGCAGGCCTTGGACTAGCGGGGGGGTGGTGTACAATGAGCAGTTCTTC
D: TRBD2; size: few; J: TRBJ2-1; V: TRBV20-1; CDR3: CSAFRGAGVNRDEQFF; DNA: TGCAGTGCTTTCAGGGGAGCGGGAGTTAATAGGGATGAGCAGTTCTTC
D: NA; size: NA; J: TRBJ1-2; V: TRBV12-3/TRBV12-4; CDR3: CASSPGGVYGYTF; DNA: TGTGCCAGCAGCCCCGGGGGGGTCTATGGCTACACCTTC
D: NA; size: NA; J: TRBJ2-1; V: TRBV20-1; CDR3: CSASPRIGSSYNEQFF; DNA: TGCAGTGCTTCCCCAAGGATCGGGAGCTCCTACAATGAGCAGTTCTTC
D: NA; size: few; J: TRBJ1-5; V: TRBV12-3/TRBV12-4; CDR3: CASSRSAGPQHF; DNA: TGTGCCAGCAGCCGGTCCGCGGGGCCCCAGCATTTT
D: TRBD1; size: few; J: TRBJ1-6; V: TRBV12-3/TRBV12-4; CDR3: CASSPDRGYNSPLHF; DNA: TGTGCCAGCAGCCCGGACAGGGGATATAATTCACCCCTCCACTTT
D: TRBD2; size: NA; J: TRBJ2-7; V: TRBV5-1; CDR3: CASSLTSGGALYEQYF; DNA: TGCGCCAGCAGCTTAACCAGCGGGGGAGCCCTCTACGAGCAGTACTTC
D: TRBD2; size: few; J: TRBJ2-2; V: TRBV7-8; CDR3: CASSLTSGRVGELFF; DNA: TGTGCCAGCAGCCTGACTAGCGGGAGAGTCGGGGAGCTGTTTTTT
D: NA; size: NA; J: TRBJ1-1; V: TRBV12-3/TRBV12-4; CDR3: CASSSFSEAFF; DNA: TGTGCCAGCAGCTCCTTTAGTGAAGCTTTCTTT
D: NA; size: NA; J: TRBJ2-5; V: TRBV7-2; CDR3: CASSLVRQETQYF; DNA: TGTGCCAGCAGCTTAGTTAGGCAAGAGACCCAGTACTTC
D: TRBD2; size: few; J: TRBJ2-3; V: TRBV25-1; CDR3: CASSEGLAGGRTDTQYF; DNA: TGTGCCAGCAGTGAGGGACTAGCGGGGGGGAGGACAGATACGCAGTATTTT
D: NA; size: few; J: TRBJ1-1; V: TRBV28; CDR3: CASTVGRINTEAFF; DNA: TGTGCCAGCACCGTCGGACGGATTAACACTGAAGCTTTCTTT
D: NA; size: few; J: TRBJ2-5; V: TRBV7-9; CDR3: CASTMGKTQYF; DNA: TGTGCCAGCACCATGGGAAAGACCCAGTACTTC
D: NA; size: NA; J: TRBJ2-1; V: TRBV11-1; CDR3: CASSLAAGWGRDNYYNEQFF; DNA: TGTGCCAGCAGCTTAGCAGCAGGATGGGGCCGGGACAATTACTACAATGAGCAGTTCTTC
D: TRBD1; size: few; J: TRBJ2-7; V: TRBV6-2/TRBV6-3; CDR3: CASSPDRGWGNFYEQYF; DNA: TGTGCCAGCAGCCCGGACAGGGGATGGGGGAATTTCTACGAGCAGTACTTC
D: TRBD1; size: NA; J: TRBJ1-2; V: TRBV10-3; CDR3: CAISEPSQGARGYTF; DNA: TGTGCCATCAGTGAGCCTTCACAGGGGGCGCGCGGCTACACCTTC
D: NA; size: few; J: TRBJ2-5; V: TRBV10-3; CDR3: CAISALVDETQYF; DNA: TGTGCCATCAGTGCACTAGTAGACGAGACCCAGTACTTC
D: TRBD1; size: NA; J: TRBJ2-1; V: TRBV12-3/TRBV12-4; CDR3: CASSLGWGQNNEQFF; DNA: TGTGCCAGCAGTTTAGGTTGGGGACAGAACAATGAGCAGTTCTTC
D: TRBD2; size: NA; J: TRBJ2-3; V: TRBV20-1; CDR3: CSAGGDGSGRKLSTDTQYF; DNA: TGCAGTGCTGGGGGGGATGGGAGCGGGAGGAAACTAAGCACAGATACGCAGTATTTT